Shown below are 7 T cell receptor beta chains from a single sample sequenced in a study of metastatic and nonmetastatic thyroid tumors. Ahead of thyroid surgery, no patient had received treatment of any kind. TCRdb re-clonotyped the PCR reads through MiXCR. The sample carries about 20,000 clones, over 20% recorded once. What was sequenced was tumor tissue. Receptors originate from a male donor with papillary thyroid cancer or a benign thyroid nodule (not recorded which). Some clones in this sample may be carry-over from other donors' samples.

This clone was recorded at least ten times. J is TRBJ2-2 and V is TRBV29-1; no clear D gene. Per the germline V gene, CDR1 is SQVTM and CDR2 is ANQGSEA. Trimming removed 5 bases at V and 4 bases at J, with 5 bases between. CDR3 size: 11 residues. DNA for the CDR3: TGCAGCGTTTTGCTCACCGGGGAGCTGTTTTTT. It specifies CSVLLTGELFF.

The chain has TRBV7-8 and TRBJ2-5; no definite D call. The CDR3 has 14 residues. V lost 3 bases and J 2 bases, leaving 10 bases between the germline ends. Germline V gene sequence: CDR1 SGHVS, CDR2 FQNEAQ. CDR3 bases: TGTGCCAGCAGCTTGACCCCCTTACAAGAGACCCAGTACTTC. This translates into CASSLTPLQETQYF.

This clone is deemed medium-sized. The CDR3, as DNA: TGCAGTGCTTCCCGGACTAGCGGATCGAGGGGAGATACGCAGTATTTT. This encodes CSASRTSGSRGDTQYF. The chain combines TRBV20-1 with TRBJ2-3, with TRBD2 matching 10 bases. The CDR3 consists of 16 residues. Germline CDR1 is DFQATT and CDR2 is SNEGSKA (reference sequence). J gave up 5 bases and V 5 bases, and 13 bases lay outside the gene matches.

A note on this clone: A junction end diverges from the germline sequence, so it may reflect a read error. This sequence joins TRBV5-5 and TRBJ2-2; 8 bases match TRBD2. This CDR3 is built from 16 residues. Germline V gives CDR1 SGHKS, CDR2 YYEKEE (reference sequence). The CDR3 coding sequence is TGTGCCAGCAGCCCTATAGCGGGATGGAACACTGGGGAGCTGTTTTTT. It is translated as CASSPIAGWNTGELFF. The full variable domain, rest sourced from reference TRBV5-5 and TRBJ2-2, is DAGVTQSPTHLIKTRGQQVTLRCSPISGHKSVSWYQQVLGQGPQFIFQYYEKEERGRGNFPDRFSARQFPNYSSELNVNALLLGDSALYLCASSPIAGWNTGELFFGEGSRLTVL.

Worth noting for this clone: It is likely a read error, because the conserved phenylalanine at the end of the CDR3 is missing. The DNA is left out, because the CDR3 cannot be placed on it with certainty; the CDR3 is given as TCRdb lists it. The chain is built from TRBV2 and TRBJ2-3; the tabulated D call, TRBD1, remains unverified against the DNA. The CDR3 length equals 14 residues, ends included. CDR1 SNHLY and CDR2 FYNNEI come from the germline V gene. The CDR3 sequence: CASMVPSRTDTQSI.

This clone was observed at least ten times. The chain recombines TRBV9 with TRBJ2-7; no clear D gene. Between the trimmed V and J ends, which lost 4 bases and 3 bases, there was a span of 11 bases. Per the germline V gene, CDR1 is SGDLS and CDR2 is YYNGEE. The CDR3 has 13 residues. CDR3 in DNA: TGTGCCAGCAGCATAGGCCTAGACTACGAGCAGTACTTC. It encodes CASSIGLDYEQYF.

At least ten counts were recorded for this clone. A clone one base away is much larger, so this may be a read error. The J gene is TRBJ1-1, the V gene TRBV28, with D tentatively TRBD1 (5 bases). V lost 7 bases and J 6 bases, leaving 18 bases between the germline ends. The CDR3 is 14 amino acids. The V gene's germline CDR1 is MDHEN and CDR2 SYDVKM. The DNA of the CDR3 is TGTGCCAGCATCCCGACAGCGAATTCCGCTGAAGCTTTCTTT. This encodes CASIPTANSAEAFF.